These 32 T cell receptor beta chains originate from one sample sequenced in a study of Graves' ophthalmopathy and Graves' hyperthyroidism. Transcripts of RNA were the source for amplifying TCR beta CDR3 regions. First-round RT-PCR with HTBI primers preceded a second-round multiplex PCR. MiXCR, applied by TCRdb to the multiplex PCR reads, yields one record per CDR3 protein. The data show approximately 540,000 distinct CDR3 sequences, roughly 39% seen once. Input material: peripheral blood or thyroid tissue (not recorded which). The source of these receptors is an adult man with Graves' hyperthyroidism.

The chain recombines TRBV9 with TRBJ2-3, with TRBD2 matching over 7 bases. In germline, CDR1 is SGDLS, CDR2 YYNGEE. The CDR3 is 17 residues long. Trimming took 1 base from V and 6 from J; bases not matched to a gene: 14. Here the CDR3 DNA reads TGTGCCAGCAGCGTAACTTCATACCAGACCGGGGGGGATACGCAGTATTTT. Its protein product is CASSVTSYQTGGDTQYF.

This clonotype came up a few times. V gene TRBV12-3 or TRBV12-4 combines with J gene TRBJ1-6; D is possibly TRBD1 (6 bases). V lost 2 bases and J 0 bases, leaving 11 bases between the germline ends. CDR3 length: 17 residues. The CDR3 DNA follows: TGTGCCAGCAGTTTAAGGGGGAGGCCCTCCTATAATTCACCCCTCCACTTT. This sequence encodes CASSLRGRPSYNSPLHF.

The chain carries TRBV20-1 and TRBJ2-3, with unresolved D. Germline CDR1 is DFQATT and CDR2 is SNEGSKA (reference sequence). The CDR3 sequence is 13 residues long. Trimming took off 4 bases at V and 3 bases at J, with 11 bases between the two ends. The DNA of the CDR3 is TGCAGTGCTATCATACCTGGGACAGATACGCAGTATTTT. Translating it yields CSAIIPGTDTQYF.

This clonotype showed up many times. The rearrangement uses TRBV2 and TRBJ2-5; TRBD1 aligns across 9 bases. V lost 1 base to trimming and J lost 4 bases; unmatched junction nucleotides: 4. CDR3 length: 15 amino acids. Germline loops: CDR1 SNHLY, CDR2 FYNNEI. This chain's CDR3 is CASSEEGTGLETQYF. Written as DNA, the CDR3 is TGTGCCAGCAGTGAAGAAGGGACAGGGTTAGAGACCCAGTACTTC.

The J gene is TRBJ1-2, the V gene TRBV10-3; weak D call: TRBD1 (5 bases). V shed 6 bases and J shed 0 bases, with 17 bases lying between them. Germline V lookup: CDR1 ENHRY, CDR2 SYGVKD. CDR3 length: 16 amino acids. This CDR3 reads CAISVVSGEANYGYTF. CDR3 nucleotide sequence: TGTGCCATCAGCGTGGTTTCGGGGGAAGCTAACTATGGCTACACCTTC.

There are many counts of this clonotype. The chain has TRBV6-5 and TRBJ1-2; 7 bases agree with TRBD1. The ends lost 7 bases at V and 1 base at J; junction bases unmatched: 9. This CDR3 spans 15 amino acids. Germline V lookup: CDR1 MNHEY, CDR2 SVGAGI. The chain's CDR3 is CASTSTGMLNYGYTF. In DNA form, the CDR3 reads TGTGCCAGCACCTCGACAGGGATGCTTAACTATGGCTACACCTTC.

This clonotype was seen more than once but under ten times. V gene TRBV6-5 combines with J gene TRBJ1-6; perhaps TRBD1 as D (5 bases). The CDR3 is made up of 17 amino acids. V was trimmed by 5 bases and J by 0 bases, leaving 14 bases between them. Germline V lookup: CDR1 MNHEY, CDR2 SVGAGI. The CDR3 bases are TGTGCCAGCAGTGAACCGACAGTGAGCTCCTATAATTCACCCCTCCACTTT. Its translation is CASSEPTVSSYNSPLHF.

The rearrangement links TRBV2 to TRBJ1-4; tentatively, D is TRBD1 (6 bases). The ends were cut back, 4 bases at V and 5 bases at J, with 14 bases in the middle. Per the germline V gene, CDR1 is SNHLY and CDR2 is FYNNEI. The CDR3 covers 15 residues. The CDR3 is CASSVPGGTNEKLFF. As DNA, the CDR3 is TGTGCCAGCAGTGTCCCCGGGGGCACGAATGAAAAACTGTTTTTT.

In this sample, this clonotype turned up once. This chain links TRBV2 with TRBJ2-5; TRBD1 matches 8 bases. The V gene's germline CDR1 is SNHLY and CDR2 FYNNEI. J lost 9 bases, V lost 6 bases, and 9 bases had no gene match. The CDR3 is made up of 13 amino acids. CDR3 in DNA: TGTGCCAGCAGGGGGACAGGCGGACAGCCCCAGTACTTC. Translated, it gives CASRGTGGQPQYF.

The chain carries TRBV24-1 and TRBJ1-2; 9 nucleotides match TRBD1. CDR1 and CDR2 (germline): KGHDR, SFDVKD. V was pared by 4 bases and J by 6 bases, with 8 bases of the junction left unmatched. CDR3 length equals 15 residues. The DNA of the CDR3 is TGTGCCACCAGTGACCCCTGGACAGGGGCCCATGGCTACACCTTC. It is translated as CATSDPWTGAHGYTF.

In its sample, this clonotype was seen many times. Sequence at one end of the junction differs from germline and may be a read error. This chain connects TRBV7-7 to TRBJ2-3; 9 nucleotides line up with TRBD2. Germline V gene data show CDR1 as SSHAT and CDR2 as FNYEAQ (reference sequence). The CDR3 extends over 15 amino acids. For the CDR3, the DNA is TGTGCTAGCAGCTCGGGACTAGCAGGTCCTGATACGCAGTATTTT. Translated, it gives CASSSGLAGPDTQYF.

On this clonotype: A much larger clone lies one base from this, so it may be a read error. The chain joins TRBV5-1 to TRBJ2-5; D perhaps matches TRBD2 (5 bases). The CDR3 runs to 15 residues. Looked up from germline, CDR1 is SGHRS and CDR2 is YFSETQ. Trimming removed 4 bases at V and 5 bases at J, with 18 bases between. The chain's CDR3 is CASSPEAGKAETQYF. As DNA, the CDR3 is TGCGCCAGCAGCCCAGAGGCCGGGAAGGCCGAGACCCAGTACTTC.

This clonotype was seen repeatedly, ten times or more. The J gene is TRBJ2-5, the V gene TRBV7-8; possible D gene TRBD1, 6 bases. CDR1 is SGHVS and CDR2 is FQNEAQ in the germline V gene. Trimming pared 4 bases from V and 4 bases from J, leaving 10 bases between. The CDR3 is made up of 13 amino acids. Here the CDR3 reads CASSSQGIETQYF. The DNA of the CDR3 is TGTGCCAGCAGCTCACAGGGAATAGAGACCCAGTACTTC.

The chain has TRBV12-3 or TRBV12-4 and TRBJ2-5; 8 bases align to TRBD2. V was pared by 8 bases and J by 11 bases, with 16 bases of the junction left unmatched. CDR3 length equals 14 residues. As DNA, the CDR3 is TGTGCCAGCTCGGGAGGGCCTAGGGCAGATACGCAGTACTTC. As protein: CASSGGPRADTQYF.

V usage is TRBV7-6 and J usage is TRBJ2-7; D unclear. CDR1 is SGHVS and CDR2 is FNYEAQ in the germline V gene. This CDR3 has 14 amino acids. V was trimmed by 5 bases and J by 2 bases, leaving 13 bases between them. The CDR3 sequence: CASSGIGPTYEQYF. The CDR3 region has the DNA TGTGCCAGCAGCGGAATCGGACCCACCTACGAGCAGTACTTC.

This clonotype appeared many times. The CDR3: CATRNRQETQYF. The CDR3 bases are TGTGCCACCCGAAACAGGCAAGAGACCCAGTACTTC. The V gene is TRBV24-1, the J gene TRBJ2-5; weak D call: TRBD1 (5 bases). The length of the CDR3 is 12 residues. Germline loops: CDR1 KGHDR, CDR2 SFDVKD. Trimming left V 9 bases short and J 2 bases short, with 9 bases between.

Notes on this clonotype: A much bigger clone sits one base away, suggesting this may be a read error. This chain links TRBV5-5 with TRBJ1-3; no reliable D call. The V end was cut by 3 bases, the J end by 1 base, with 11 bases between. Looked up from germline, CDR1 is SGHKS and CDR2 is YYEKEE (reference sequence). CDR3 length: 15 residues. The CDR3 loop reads CASSSLGNSGNTIYF. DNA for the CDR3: TGTGCCAGCAGCTCTCTGGGGAATTCTGGAAACACCATATATTTT.

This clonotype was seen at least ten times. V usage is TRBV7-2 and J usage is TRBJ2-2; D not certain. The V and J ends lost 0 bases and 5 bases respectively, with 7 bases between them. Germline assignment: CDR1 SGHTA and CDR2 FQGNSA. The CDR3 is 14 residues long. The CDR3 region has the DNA TGTGCCAGCAGCTTAGCGGTAGTAACCGGGGAGCTGTTTTTT. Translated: CASSLAVVTGELFF.

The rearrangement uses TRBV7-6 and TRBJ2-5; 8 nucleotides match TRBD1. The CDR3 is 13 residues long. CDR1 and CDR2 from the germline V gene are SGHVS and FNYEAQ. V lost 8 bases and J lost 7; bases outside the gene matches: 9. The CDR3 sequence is CASGLQGVRTQYF. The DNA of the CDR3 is TGTGCCAGCGGACTACAGGGGGTGCGGACCCAGTACTTC.

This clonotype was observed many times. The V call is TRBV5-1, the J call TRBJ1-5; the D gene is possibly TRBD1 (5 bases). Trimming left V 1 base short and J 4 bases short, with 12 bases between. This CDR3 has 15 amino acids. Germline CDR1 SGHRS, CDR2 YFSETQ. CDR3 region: CASSLWGLENQPQHF. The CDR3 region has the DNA TGCGCCAGCAGCTTGTGGGGGTTGGAGAATCAGCCCCAGCATTTT.

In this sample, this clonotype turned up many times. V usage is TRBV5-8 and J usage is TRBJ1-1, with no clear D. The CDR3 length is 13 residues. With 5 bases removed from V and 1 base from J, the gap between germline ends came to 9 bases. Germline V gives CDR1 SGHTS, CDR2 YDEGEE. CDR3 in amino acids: CASRPNRNTEAFF. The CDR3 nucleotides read TGTGCCAGCAGGCCAAACAGGAACACTGAAGCTTTCTTT.

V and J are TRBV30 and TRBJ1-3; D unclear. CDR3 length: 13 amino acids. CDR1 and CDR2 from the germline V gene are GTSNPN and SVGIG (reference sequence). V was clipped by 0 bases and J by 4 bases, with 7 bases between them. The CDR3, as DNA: TGTGCCTGGAGTGTACTTGAGGGAAACACCATATATTTT. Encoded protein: CAWSVLEGNTIYF.

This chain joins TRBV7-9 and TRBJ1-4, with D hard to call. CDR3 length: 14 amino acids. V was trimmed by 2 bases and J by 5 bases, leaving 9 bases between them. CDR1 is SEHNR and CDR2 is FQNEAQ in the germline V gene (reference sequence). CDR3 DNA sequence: TGTGCCAGCAGCTTAACCGGAGCAAATGAAAAACTGTTTTTT. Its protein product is CASSLTGANEKLFF.

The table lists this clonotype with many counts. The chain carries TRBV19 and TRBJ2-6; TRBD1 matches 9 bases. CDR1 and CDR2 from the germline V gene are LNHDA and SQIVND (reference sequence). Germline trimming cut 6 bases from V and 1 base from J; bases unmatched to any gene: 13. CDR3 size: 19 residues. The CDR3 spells CASRTGQGLTLSGANVLTF. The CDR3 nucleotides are TGTGCCAGTAGGACGGGACAGGGTCTGACTCTTTCTGGGGCCAACGTCCTGACTTTC.

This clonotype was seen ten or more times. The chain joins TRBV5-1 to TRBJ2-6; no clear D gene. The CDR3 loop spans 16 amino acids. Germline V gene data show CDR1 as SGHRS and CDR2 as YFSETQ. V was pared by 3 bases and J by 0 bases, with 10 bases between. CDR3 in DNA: TGCGCCAGCAGCTCCCTGTGGGACTCTGGGGCCAACGTCCTGACTTTC. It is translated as CASSSLWDSGANVLTF.

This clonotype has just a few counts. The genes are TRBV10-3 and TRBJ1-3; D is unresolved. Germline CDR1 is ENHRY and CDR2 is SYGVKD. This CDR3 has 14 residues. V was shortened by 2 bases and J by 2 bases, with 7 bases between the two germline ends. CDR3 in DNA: TGTGCCATCAGTGAGGGGCTCGCTGGAAACACCATATATTTT. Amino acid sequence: CAISEGLAGNTIYF.

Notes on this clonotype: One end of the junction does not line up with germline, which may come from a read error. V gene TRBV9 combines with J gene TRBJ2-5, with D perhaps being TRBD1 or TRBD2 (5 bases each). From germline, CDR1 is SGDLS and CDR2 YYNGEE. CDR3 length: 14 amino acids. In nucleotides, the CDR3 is TGCGCCAGCAGCTCTGGGGACCGAGCAGATACGCAGTACTTC. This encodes CASSSGDRADTQYF.

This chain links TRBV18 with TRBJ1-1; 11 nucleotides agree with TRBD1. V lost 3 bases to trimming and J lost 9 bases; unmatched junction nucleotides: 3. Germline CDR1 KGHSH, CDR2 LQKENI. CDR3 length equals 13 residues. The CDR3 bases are TGTGCCAGCTCACCGACGGACAGGGGGCAAGCTTTCTTT. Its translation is CASSPTDRGQAFF.

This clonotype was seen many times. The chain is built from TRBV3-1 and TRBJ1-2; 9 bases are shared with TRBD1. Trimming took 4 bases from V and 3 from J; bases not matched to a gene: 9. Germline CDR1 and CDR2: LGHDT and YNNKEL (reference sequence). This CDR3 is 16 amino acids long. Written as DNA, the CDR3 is TGTGCCAGCAGCCGAGACCGGACAGGGGTCGACTATGGCTACACCTTC. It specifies CASSRDRTGVDYGYTF. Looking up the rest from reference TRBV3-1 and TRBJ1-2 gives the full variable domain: DTAVSQTPKYLVTQMGNDKSIKCEQNLGHDTMYWYKQDSKKFLKIMFSYNNKELIINETVPNRFSPKSPDKAHLNLHINSLELGDSAVYFCASSRDRTGVDYGYTFGSGTRLTVV.

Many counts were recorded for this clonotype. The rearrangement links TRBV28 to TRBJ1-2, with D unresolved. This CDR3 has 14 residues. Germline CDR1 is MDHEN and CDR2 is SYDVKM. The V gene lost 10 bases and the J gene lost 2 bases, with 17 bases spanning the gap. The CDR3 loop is CATQTKPQNYGYTF. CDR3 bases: TGTGCCACTCAAACCAAGCCACAAAACTATGGCTACACCTTC.

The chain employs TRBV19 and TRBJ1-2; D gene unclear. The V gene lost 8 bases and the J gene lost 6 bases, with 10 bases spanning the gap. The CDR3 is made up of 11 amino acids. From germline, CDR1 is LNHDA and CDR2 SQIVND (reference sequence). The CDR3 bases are TGTGCCAGTGTGTTGGGAGATGGCTACACCTTC. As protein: CASVLGDGYTF. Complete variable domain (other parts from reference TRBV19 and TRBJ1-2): DGGITQSPKYLFRKEGQNVTLSCEQNLNHDAMYWYRQDPGQGLRLIYYSQIVNDFQKGDIAEGYSVSREKKESFPLTVTSAQKNPTAFYLCASVLGDGYTFGSGTRLTVV.

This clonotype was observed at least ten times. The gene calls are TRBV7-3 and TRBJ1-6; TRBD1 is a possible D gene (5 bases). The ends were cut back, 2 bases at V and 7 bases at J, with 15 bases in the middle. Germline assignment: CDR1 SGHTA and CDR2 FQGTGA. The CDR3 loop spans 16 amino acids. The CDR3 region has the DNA TGTGCCAGCAGCTTATCCGCAGGGCGCACCAATTCACCCCTCCACTTT. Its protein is CASSLSAGRTNSPLHF. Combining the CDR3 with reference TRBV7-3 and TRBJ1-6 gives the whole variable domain GAGVSQTPSNKVTEKGKYVELRCDPISGHTALYWYRQSLGQGPEFLIYFQGTGAADDSGLPNDRFFAVRPEGSVSTLKIQRTERGDSAVYLCASSLSAGRTNSPLHFGNGTRLTVT.